This TCR beta chain was sequenced in a study of blood T cell repertoires in COVID-19. Trimming cost V 0 bases and J 9 bases; bases outside gene matches: 6. Looked up from germline, CDR1 is LGHDT and CDR2 is YNNKEL (reference sequence). CDR3 length equals 15 residues. Authors' data handling: Counts of nucleated cells, estimated from reference gene primer amplification, were obtained. The table came from immunoSEQ multiplex PCR; TCRdb's copy has only in-frame clones and leaves some out. From that table come the V and J calls and clone size; the DNA was used to work out D and trimming. The sample contains about 220,000 clones, 60% to 85% of which appear only once.

V and J are TRBV3-1 (or the pseudogene TRBV3-2) and TRBJ2-1; 9 bases fit TRBD2. The origin of this receptor is a woman aged 70 to 79 with acute or convalescent COVID-19. Source material: peripheral blood. As DNA, the CDR3 is TGTGCCAGCAGCCAAGATTCCAGCGGGGGGACTGAGCAGTTCTTC. The encoded protein is CASSQDSSGGTEQFF.